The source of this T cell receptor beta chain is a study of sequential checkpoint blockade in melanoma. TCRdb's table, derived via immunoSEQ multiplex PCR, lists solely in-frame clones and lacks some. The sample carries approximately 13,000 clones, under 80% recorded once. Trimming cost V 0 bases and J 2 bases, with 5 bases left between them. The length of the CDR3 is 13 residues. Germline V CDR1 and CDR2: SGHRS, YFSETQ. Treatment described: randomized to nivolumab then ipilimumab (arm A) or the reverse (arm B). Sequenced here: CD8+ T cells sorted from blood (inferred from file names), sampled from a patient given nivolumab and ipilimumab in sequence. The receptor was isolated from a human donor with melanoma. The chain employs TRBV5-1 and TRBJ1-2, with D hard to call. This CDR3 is CASSLGGNYGYTF. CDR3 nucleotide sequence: TGCGCCAGCAGCTTGGGCGGGAACTATGGCTACACCTTC.